This T cell receptor beta chain was sequenced for a study of beta chain features in type 1 diabetes. Every isolated RNA sample was fully reverse transcribed, so sequencing captured expressed TCRB transcripts. Some clones are missing from TCRdb's copy, which holds only in-frame ones; the method was immunoSEQ multiplex PCR. Altogether 150,000 to 190,000 clones are present, approximately 8.1% being singletons, with the ten largest covering almost 0.65%. Germline CDR1 and CDR2: MDHEN and SYDVKM. Trimming cost V 2 bases and J 2 bases; bases outside gene matches: 5. This CDR3 is built from 15 residues. This clonotype was obtained from a young man in good health. Sequencing input: central memory CD4+ T cells from blood. The V gene is TRBV28, the J gene TRBJ2-7; 8 bases line up with TRBD1. CDR3: CASSLPGGSPYEQYF. CDR3 bases: TGTGCCAGCAGTTTACCAGGGGGCAGCCCCTACGAGCAGTACTTC.